The 18 T cell receptor beta chains below come from one sample, sequenced in a study of OX40 agonist ivuxolimab in advanced cancers. Profiling relied on immunoSEQ multiplex PCR, and the TCRdb table lists in-frame clones only, not all of them. The sample lists tens of thousands of clones, roughly 92% seen once, with 20% to 25% in the top ten. The specimen comprised CD4+ or CD8+ T cells sorted from blood, sampled in a trial of the OX40 agonist ivuxolimab. The receptors here all came from an adult with an advanced solid tumor such as melanoma, head and neck, liver or kidney cancer.

The chain links TRBV9 to TRBJ2-1; perhaps TRBD2 as D (6 bases). This CDR3 has 16 amino acids. The V gene's germline CDR1 is SGDLS and CDR2 YYNGEE. Trimming pared 6 bases from V and 0 bases from J, leaving 16 bases between. The CDR3 region has the DNA TGTGCCAGCACTCCCGGAGGGGACTCCTCCTACAATGAGCAGTTCTTC. Translation: CASTPGGDSSYNEQFF.

The chain joins TRBV6-5 to TRBJ2-5, with 14 bases lining up with TRBD2. Germline CDR1 is MNHEY and CDR2 is SVGAGI. The CDR3 runs 16 residues. Germline trimming cut 3 bases from V and 5 bases from J; bases unmatched to any gene: 5. The CDR3 spells CASSYSGLAGGETQYF. CDR3 sequence (DNA): TGTGCCAGCAGTTATTCCGGACTAGCGGGAGGTGAGACCCAGTACTTC.

The CDR3 spells CASSLPQRSPYNEQFF. The CDR3 nucleotides read TGTGCCAGCAGCTTACCTCAGCGGAGTCCCTACAATGAGCAGTTCTTC. The rearrangement links TRBV21-1 to TRBJ2-1; TRBD2, the D gene given by the table, was not confirmed from the DNA. TRBV21-1 is a pseudogene segment. CDR3 length: 16 amino acids.

V gene TRBV6-5 combines with J gene TRBJ1-2; D possibly corresponds to TRBD1 (5 bases). The germline CDR1 and CDR2 sequences are MNHEY and SVGAGI. This CDR3 contains 13 residues. The germline V and J ends were trimmed by 0 bases and 7 bases, with 9 bases remaining between them. Here the CDR3 reads CASSYSLGLGYTF. The CDR3 coding sequence is TGTGCCAGCAGTTACTCTTTGGGGCTTGGCTACACCTTC.

This clone was recorded once. This chain joins TRBV7-8 and TRBJ1-5; D is perhaps TRBD1 (6 bases). This CDR3 is 15 amino acids long. In germline, CDR1 is SGHVS, CDR2 FQNEAQ. V shed 3 bases and J shed 6 bases, with 15 bases lying between them. The CDR3 sequence is CASSFLTGDLQPQHF. CDR3 nucleotides: TGTGCCAGCAGCTTCTTGACAGGCGACCTTCAGCCCCAGCATTTT.

The V gene is TRBV11-2, the J gene TRBJ2-7, with D unclear. Germline V CDR1 and CDR2: SGHAT, FQNNGV. CDR3 size: 12 residues. V lost 0 bases and J lost 6, with 6 bases in between. CDR3 coding DNA: TGTGCCAGCAGCTTAGATCGAGTCGAGCAGTACTTC. Translating gives CASSLDRVEQYF.

The gene calls are TRBV6-1 and TRBJ2-2, with 14 bases matching TRBD2. Trimming took 4 bases from V and 7 from J; bases not matched to a gene: 8. In germline, CDR1 is MNHNS, CDR2 SASEGT. The CDR3 has 17 amino acids. CDR3 bases: TGTGCCAGCAGTGTGGGACTAGCGGGAGAGGGAATCGGGGAGCTGTTTTTT. It encodes CASSVGLAGEGIGELFF.

The J gene is TRBJ2-5, the V gene TRBV10-3, with D perhaps TRBD2 (5 bases). The germline V and J ends were trimmed by 1 base and 3 bases, with 6 bases remaining between them. From germline, CDR1 is ENHRY and CDR2 SYGVKD. This CDR3 comprises 13 residues. The CDR3 nucleotides read TGTGCCATCAGTGAGTACGGGAAAGAGACCCAGTACTTC. It codes for CAISEYGKETQYF.

The genes are TRBV14 and TRBJ2-2; TRBD2 matches 7 bases. V was pared by 3 bases and J by 2 bases, with 6 bases of the junction left unmatched. This CDR3 spans 16 amino acids. CDR1 and CDR2 (germline): SGHDN, FVKESK. CDR3: CASSHQLAKNTGELFF. In DNA, the CDR3 is TGTGCCAGCAGCCACCAACTAGCGAAAAACACCGGGGAGCTGTTTTTT.

The chain employs TRBV29-1 and TRBJ2-6; TRBD1 aligns across 8 bases. The CDR3 runs to 16 residues. The trim removed 5 bases at V and 4 bases at J, leaving 10 bases unmatched. Germline CDR1 SQVTM, CDR2 ANQGSEA. The CDR3 is CSVRTDRVAGANVLTF. Here the CDR3 DNA reads TGCAGCGTTCGCACGGACAGGGTTGCGGGGGCCAACGTCCTGACTTTC.

V and J are TRBV5-1 and TRBJ1-2, with D tentatively TRBD1 (5 bases). The germline V and J ends were trimmed by 4 bases and 7 bases, with 11 bases remaining between them. The CDR3 consists of 12 residues. Per the germline V gene, CDR1 is SGHRS and CDR2 is YFSETQ. As DNA, the CDR3 is TGCGCCAGCAGCGGAGGGACTTCTGGCTACACCTTC. The encoded protein is CASSGGTSGYTF.

This chain joins TRBV14 and TRBJ2-5, with 8 bases matching TRBD2. This CDR3 spans 14 amino acids. Germline CDR1 reads SGHDN; CDR2 reads FVKESK. The V segment lost 5 bases and the J segment 3 bases; nucleotides outside the gene matches: 5. CDR3 DNA: TGTGCCAGCAGCTCGGGGGGGTTGGAAGAGACCCAGTACTTC. This sequence encodes CASSSGGLEETQYF.

V is TRBV11-3 and J is TRBJ2-5; weak D call: TRBD2 (6 bases). The V end lost 3 bases, the J end lost 4 bases, and 18 bases lay between the germline ends. Per the germline V gene, CDR1 is SGHNT and CDR2 is YENEEA. CDR3 size: 16 residues. The CDR3: CASSFVGWRAGETQYF. CDR3 nucleotide sequence: TGTGCCAGCAGCTTCGTCGGGTGGAGGGCGGGAGAGACCCAGTACTTC.

The genes are TRBV7-9 and TRBJ2-5; D may be TRBD1 or TRBD2 (5 bases each). This CDR3 region has 14 residues. Germline V gene lookup returns CDR1 SEHNR and CDR2 FQNEAQ (reference sequence). Trimming shortened V by 3 bases and J by 1 base, and 9 bases separated the two germline ends. The CDR3 region has the DNA TGTGCCAGCAGCTTCCGGGGACCCCAAGAGACCCAGTACTTC. Translation: CASSFRGPQETQYF.

This chain links TRBV19 with TRBJ2-3, with D hard to call. V was pared by 1 base and J by 2 bases, with 7 bases between. In germline, CDR1 is LNHDA, CDR2 SQIVND (reference sequence). There are 14 residues in the CDR3. This CDR3 is CASSIGHPTDTQYF. The CDR3 bases are TGTGCCAGTAGTATAGGGCACCCCACAGATACGCAGTATTTT.

J is TRBJ1-4 and V is TRBV6-6; D is unclear. The germline CDR1 and CDR2 sequences are MNHNY and SVGAGI (reference sequence). V lost 1 base and J 8 bases, leaving 14 bases between the germline ends. This CDR3 has 15 amino acids. The CDR3 protein is CASSYYVKIGEKLFF. The CDR3 coding sequence is TGTGCCAGCAGTTACTACGTTAAGATAGGGGAAAAACTGTTTTTT.

This chain links TRBV2 with TRBJ2-7; 8 positions agree with TRBD1. After removal of 7 bases from V and 5 bases from J, the junction contained 4 bases not matched to a gene. The germline V gene has CDR1 SNHLY and CDR2 FYNNEI. The CDR3 covers 12 residues. This chain's CDR3 is CASKDRAHEQYF. The CDR3 DNA follows: TGTGCCAGCAAGGACAGGGCCCACGAGCAGTACTTC. Based on the CDR3 plus reference TRBV2 and TRBJ2-7, the full variable domain is EPEVTQTPSHQVTQMGQEVILRCVPISNHLYFYWYRQILGQKVEFLVSFYNNEISEKSEIFDDQFSVERPDGSNFTLKIRSTKLEDSAMYFCASKDRAHEQYFGPGTRLTVT.

The rearrangement links TRBV7-2 to TRBJ2-3, with TRBD1 as a possible D gene (6 bases). Deletions cut 5 bases from V and 8 bases from J, with 20 bases between. The CDR3 is 15 residues long. Looked up from germline, CDR1 is SGHTA and CDR2 is FQGNSA. The CDR3 bases are TGTGCCAGCAGCGAGGGGGTGGGGATCAGGGGTACGCAGTATTTT. Translated: CASSEGVGIRGTQYF.